A single TCR beta chain is shown here with its context. The data originate from a study of shared T cell receptors in the human thymus. Clones were sequenced by immunoSEQ multiplex PCR, and TCRdb holds only the in-frame ones, with some missing. This sample yields some 760,000 clones, of which approximately 83% are seen a single time; roughly 0.01% belongs to the top ten. The CDR3 is 18 amino acids. CDR1 is SEHNR, CDR2 FQNEAQ, per germline (reference sequence). J was trimmed by 6 bases and V by 5 bases; bases with no gene match: 20. This sample also appeared in a second study, on human thymus T cells.

The clonotype comes from a girl under three years old with a congenital heart defect. The genes are TRBV7-9 and TRBJ2-7; TRBD1 aligns across 9 bases. The sample comprised thymocytes. CDR3 region: CASSLLGARDRDVSEQYF. The CDR3 region has the DNA TGTGCCAGCAGCCTCCTCGGGGCTAGGGACAGGGATGTAAGCGAGCAGTACTTC.